These T cell receptor beta chains were read from a single sample in a study of cytomegalovirus exposure and HLA in healthy donors. Repertoires were generated with immunoSEQ multiplex PCR, while TCRdb's copy carries only in-frame clones and drops some. Here the sample spans about 180,000 clones, around 77% being singletons. The sample was PBMCs. These receptors were taken from a man in his sixties in good health and CMV-seronegative. Each CDR3 is given with its conserved first and last residue. The order of the fields is D gene, V gene, clone size, CDR3 length, J gene, CDR3 protein, CDR3 DNA. The D gene is left open where the match is weak. Not every row has a clone size; where given, it reads once, few, many or a size class.

d_call: TRBD1; v_call: TRBV5-1; clone_size: -; cdr3_length: 15; j_call: TRBJ2-5; cdr3_aa: CASSSLGTGKETQYF; cdr3_nt: TGCGCCAGCAGCTCTCTAGGGACAGGAAAAGAGACCCAGTACTTC
d_call: TRBD1; v_call: TRBV28; clone_size: -; cdr3_length: 15; j_call: TRBJ2-7; cdr3_aa: CASSLPRGQSYEQYF; cdr3_nt: TGTGCCAGCAGTTTGCCCAGGGGGCAGTCCTACGAGCAGTACTTC
d_call: -; v_call: TRBV30; clone_size: -; cdr3_length: 15; j_call: TRBJ2-5; cdr3_aa: CAWSVQGTKWETQYF; cdr3_nt: TGTGCCTGGAGTGTCCAGGGGACCAAGTGGGAGACCCAGTACTTC
d_call: TRBD2; v_call: TRBV11-3; clone_size: -; cdr3_length: 13; j_call: TRBJ2-1; cdr3_aa: CASSRGTSGEQFF; cdr3_nt: TGTGCCAGCAGCCGCGGGACTAGCGGGGAGCAGTTCTTC
d_call: TRBD1; v_call: TRBV7-2; clone_size: few; cdr3_length: 14; j_call: TRBJ2-7; cdr3_aa: CASSSGQGASEQYF; cdr3_nt: TGTGCCAGCAGCTCGGGACAGGGGGCGAGCGAGCAGTACTTC
d_call: -; v_call: TRBV7-9; clone_size: few; cdr3_length: 16; j_call: TRBJ2-7; cdr3_aa: CSSSLVLSSRAYEQYF; cdr3_nt: TGTTCCAGCAGCTTAGTATTGAGTAGCAGGGCGTACGAGCAGTACTTC
d_call: TRBD1; v_call: TRBV4-1; clone_size: -; cdr3_length: 15; j_call: TRBJ2-7; cdr3_aa: CASSHPGQGRYEQYF; cdr3_nt: TGCGCCAGCAGCCATCCCGGACAGGGACGGTACGAGCAGTACTTC
d_call: -; v_call: TRBV13; clone_size: -; cdr3_length: 12; j_call: TRBJ1-2; cdr3_aa: CASSLGVSGYTF; cdr3_nt: TGTGCCAGCAGCCTCGGGGTGTCCGGCTACACCTTC
d_call: -; v_call: TRBV6-6; clone_size: -; cdr3_length: 13; j_call: TRBJ1-4; cdr3_aa: CATASSGEEKLFF; cdr3_nt: TGTGCCACCGCTTCGTCAGGCGAAGAAAAACTGTTTTTT
d_call: -; v_call: TRBV13; clone_size: -; cdr3_length: 13; j_call: TRBJ1-2; cdr3_aa: CASSFRGSYGYTF; cdr3_nt: TGTGCCAGCAGCTTCAGAGGGAGCTATGGCTACACCTTC
d_call: -; v_call: TRBV10-3; clone_size: -; cdr3_length: 17; j_call: TRBJ1-2; cdr3_aa: CAISPRAGGELNYGYTF; cdr3_nt: TGTGCCATCAGTCCCCGGGCTGGCGGGGAGCTTAACTATGGCTACACCTTC
d_call: TRBD1; v_call: TRBV5-1; clone_size: -; cdr3_length: 18; j_call: TRBJ1-2; cdr3_aa: CASSPEGQGAYANYGYTF; cdr3_nt: TGCGCCAGCAGCCCTGAGGGACAGGGAGCCTACGCTAACTATGGCTACACCTTC
d_call: TRBD1; v_call: TRBV2; clone_size: -; cdr3_length: 14; j_call: TRBJ1-5; cdr3_aa: CASSNWDSDQPQHF; cdr3_nt: TGTGCCAGCAGTAACTGGGACAGCGATCAGCCCCAGCATTTT
d_call: TRBD1; v_call: TRBV6-5; clone_size: -; cdr3_length: 13; j_call: TRBJ2-7; cdr3_aa: CASSPGQADEQYF; cdr3_nt: TGTGCCAGCAGTCCCGGACAGGCGGACGAGCAGTACTTC
d_call: TRBD1; v_call: TRBV5-4; clone_size: -; cdr3_length: 14; j_call: TRBJ2-7; cdr3_aa: CASSPGTALYEQYF; cdr3_nt: TGTGCCAGCAGCCCCGGGACAGCTTTGTACGAGCAGTACTTC
d_call: TRBD1; v_call: TRBV19; clone_size: -; cdr3_length: 15; j_call: TRBJ2-1; cdr3_aa: CASSARTGGHNEQFF; cdr3_nt: TGTGCCAGTAGTGCACGGACAGGCGGACACAATGAGCAGTTCTTC
d_call: TRBD2; v_call: TRBV7-8; clone_size: -; cdr3_length: 20; j_call: TRBJ2-3; cdr3_aa: CASSLVSSGTLRGNTDTQYF; cdr3_nt: TGTGCCAGCAGCTTAGTGTCTAGCGGGACATTACGGGGGAACACAGATACGCAGTATTTT
d_call: TRBD2; v_call: TRBV27; clone_size: -; cdr3_length: 16; j_call: TRBJ2-7; cdr3_aa: CASSSALAGGSYEQYF; cdr3_nt: TGTGCCAGCAGTTCAGCACTAGCGGGAGGGTCCTACGAGCAGTACTTC
d_call: TRBD1; v_call: TRBV2; clone_size: -; cdr3_length: 14; j_call: TRBJ1-1; cdr3_aa: CASSGTGIGTEAFF; cdr3_nt: TGTGCCAGCAGTGGGACAGGGATCGGCACTGAAGCTTTCTTT
d_call: TRBD2; v_call: TRBV6-4; clone_size: few; cdr3_length: 14; j_call: TRBJ2-1; cdr3_aa: CASSDSSGSNEQFF; cdr3_nt: TGTGCCAGCAGTGACTCTAGCGGGAGCAATGAGCAGTTCTTC
d_call: TRBD2; v_call: TRBV6-5; clone_size: -; cdr3_length: 15; j_call: TRBJ2-2; cdr3_aa: CASRPSGGASGELFF; cdr3_nt: TGTGCCAGCAGACCTAGCGGGGGGGCATCCGGGGAGCTGTTTTTT
d_call: -; v_call: TRBV6-1; clone_size: -; cdr3_length: 11; j_call: TRBJ1-1; cdr3_aa: CASSRLAEAFF; cdr3_nt: TGTGCCAGCAGCCGACTTGCTGAAGCTTTCTTT
d_call: -; v_call: TRBV5-6; clone_size: -; cdr3_length: 14; j_call: TRBJ1-1; cdr3_aa: CASSLALVNTEAFF; cdr3_nt: TGTGCCAGCAGCTTGGCCCTCGTGAACACTGAAGCTTTCTTT
d_call: TRBD1; v_call: TRBV7-9; clone_size: few; cdr3_length: 17; j_call: TRBJ2-7; cdr3_aa: CASSSSRAGQGIHEQYF; cdr3_nt: TGTGCCAGCAGCTCAAGCCGGGCCGGACAGGGGATCCACGAGCAGTACTTC
d_call: -; v_call: TRBV28; clone_size: -; cdr3_length: 13; j_call: TRBJ1-2; cdr3_aa: CASSASGLYGYTF; cdr3_nt: TGTGCCAGCAGCGCCTCAGGGCTCTATGGCTACACCTTC
d_call: TRBD1; v_call: TRBV6-5; clone_size: -; cdr3_length: 14; j_call: TRBJ1-3; cdr3_aa: CASSPTGAGNTIYF; cdr3_nt: TGTGCCAGCAGCCCGACAGGGGCTGGAAACACCATATATTTT
d_call: -; v_call: TRBV6-1; clone_size: once; cdr3_length: 11; j_call: TRBJ2-7; cdr3_aa: CASIGVYEQYF; cdr3_nt: TGTGCCAGCATCGGAGTCTACGAGCAGTACTTC
d_call: -; v_call: TRBV19; clone_size: -; cdr3_length: 13; j_call: TRBJ1-2; cdr3_aa: CASSRPGNYGYTF; cdr3_nt: TGTGCCAGTAGTCGCCCGGGGAACTATGGCTACACCTTC
d_call: -; v_call: TRBV2; clone_size: -; cdr3_length: 14; j_call: TRBJ2-2; cdr3_aa: CASSGGANTGELFF; cdr3_nt: TGTGCCAGCAGTGGCGGAGCGAACACCGGGGAGCTGTTTTTT
d_call: TRBD2; v_call: TRBV15; clone_size: -; cdr3_length: 15; j_call: TRBJ2-7; cdr3_aa: CATSRGSGPSYEQYF; cdr3_nt: TGTGCCACCAGCAGAGGTAGCGGGCCCTCCTACGAGCAGTACTTC
d_call: -; v_call: TRBV4-1; clone_size: few; cdr3_length: 14; j_call: TRBJ1-3; cdr3_aa: CASSQDGLRNTIYF; cdr3_nt: TGCGCCAGCAGCCAAGATGGTCTACGAAACACCATATATTTT
d_call: -; v_call: TRBV6-4; clone_size: -; cdr3_length: 13; j_call: TRBJ2-3; cdr3_aa: CASSVRVYDTQYF; cdr3_nt: TGTGCCAGCAGTGTACGAGTCTACGATACGCAGTATTTT
d_call: -; v_call: TRBV9; clone_size: -; cdr3_length: 15; j_call: TRBJ1-5; cdr3_aa: CASSAPQGPNQPQHF; cdr3_nt: TGTGCCAGCAGCGCCCCACAGGGTCCCAATCAGCCCCAGCATTTT
d_call: -; v_call: TRBV19; clone_size: -; cdr3_length: 14; j_call: TRBJ1-1; cdr3_aa: CASSPPARVTEAFF; cdr3_nt: TGTGCCAGTAGCCCCCCCGCCAGGGTGACTGAAGCTTTCTTT
d_call: -; v_call: TRBV30; clone_size: few; cdr3_length: 13; j_call: TRBJ1-5; cdr3_aa: CAWQASPNQPQHF; cdr3_nt: TGTGCCTGGCAAGCTAGCCCCAATCAGCCCCAGCATTTT
d_call: TRBD1; v_call: TRBV27; clone_size: few; cdr3_length: 16; j_call: TRBJ2-7; cdr3_aa: CASSLRNRGRALEQYF; cdr3_nt: TGTGCCAGCAGTTTACGGAACAGGGGGCGCGCCCTCGAGCAGTACTTC
d_call: TRBD1; v_call: TRBV9; clone_size: -; cdr3_length: 15; j_call: TRBJ2-7; cdr3_aa: CASSVAWDSYYEQYF; cdr3_nt: TGTGCCAGCAGCGTAGCTTGGGACAGCTATTACGAGCAGTACTTC
d_call: TRBD1; v_call: TRBV7-2; clone_size: -; cdr3_length: 17; j_call: TRBJ2-7; cdr3_aa: CASSLGWQGQGAYEQYF; cdr3_nt: TGTGCCAGCAGCTTAGGTTGGCAGGGCCAGGGGGCCTACGAGCAGTACTTC
d_call: TRBD1; v_call: TRBV9; clone_size: few; cdr3_length: 14; j_call: TRBJ1-2; cdr3_aa: CASSVAGRGPGYTF; cdr3_nt: TGTGCCAGCAGCGTAGCCGGCAGGGGGCCTGGCTACACCTTC
d_call: TRBD2; v_call: TRBV27; clone_size: -; cdr3_length: 13; j_call: TRBJ2-7; cdr3_aa: CASSLIGGREQYF; cdr3_nt: TGTGCCAGCAGCCTTATCGGGGGGAGGGAGCAGTACTTC
d_call: -; v_call: TRBV25-1; clone_size: -; cdr3_length: 15; j_call: TRBJ2-7; cdr3_aa: CASGGDRLTPYEQYF; cdr3_nt: TGTGCCAGCGGGGGGGACAGGCTTACTCCCTACGAGCAGTACTTC
d_call: TRBD1; v_call: TRBV10-3; clone_size: -; cdr3_length: 14; j_call: TRBJ1-1; cdr3_aa: CAIRTGGRDTEAFF; cdr3_nt: TGTGCCATCAGGACAGGGGGCAGGGACACTGAAGCTTTCTTT
d_call: -; v_call: TRBV7-3; clone_size: -; cdr3_length: 16; j_call: TRBJ1-1; cdr3_aa: CASSLIRLAGPTEAFF; cdr3_nt: TGTGCCAGCAGCTTAATTAGGCTGGCGGGGCCCACTGAAGCTTTCTTT
d_call: -; v_call: TRBV5-1; clone_size: -; cdr3_length: 14; j_call: TRBJ2-5; cdr3_aa: CASSLNGGEETQYF; cdr3_nt: TGCGCCAGCAGCTTGAATGGGGGCGAGGAGACCCAGTACTTC
d_call: TRBD1; v_call: TRBV12-5; clone_size: -; cdr3_length: 18; j_call: TRBJ2-3; cdr3_aa: CASGLLGQGSPSTDTQYF; cdr3_nt: TGTGCTAGTGGTTTGCTGGGACAGGGGTCTCCTAGCACAGATACGCAGTATTTT
d_call: -; v_call: TRBV5-6; clone_size: -; cdr3_length: 13; j_call: TRBJ2-5; cdr3_aa: CASSLGSAKTQYF; cdr3_nt: TGTGCCAGCAGCTTGGGCAGCGCGAAGACCCAGTACTTC
d_call: -; v_call: TRBV5-4; clone_size: -; cdr3_length: 14; j_call: TRBJ2-3; cdr3_aa: CASSAERFTDTQYF; cdr3_nt: TGTGCCAGCAGCGCTGAGCGGTTCACAGATACGCAGTATTTT
d_call: -; v_call: TRBV5-6; clone_size: -; cdr3_length: 16; j_call: TRBJ2-7; cdr3_aa: CASNPKGGTPEYEQYF; cdr3_nt: TGTGCCAGCAACCCTAAAGGGGGAACCCCCGAGTACGAGCAGTACTTC